This is a list of T cell receptor beta chains from one sample in a study of response to subunit inactivated influenza vaccine. TCRdb redid the calling of the RT-PCR reads with MiXCR, one entry per CDR3 protein. Of some 600,000 distinct CDR3 sequences listed, around 13% were seen once; the top ten hold 6% to 9.5%. Sequences were derived from PBMCs from blood, sampled 14 to 15 days before vaccination. The receptors come from a man aged 50-60 years who received an inactivated influenza vaccine. Each CDR3 is given with its conserved first and last residue. The order of the fields is clone size, J gene, D gene, V gene, CDR3 DNA, CDR3 protein. A D gene is named only where the DNA matches it firmly. For some rows the clone size is stated as once, few or many, or as a class when expanded; others skip it.

>NA|TRBJ1-1|NA|TRBV2
TGTGCCAGCAGTGTCCGGGGAATGAACACTGAAGCTTTCTTT
CASSVRGMNTEAFF
>NA|TRBJ1-1|NA|TRBV18
TGTGCCAGCTCACCACTAGCGATTTTGAACACTGAAGCTTTCTTT
CASSPLAILNTEAFF
>NA|TRBJ1-5|NA|TRBV12-3/TRBV12-4
TGTGCCAGCAGTTTCTCCGGGACCACGGATCAGCCCCAGCATTTT
CASSFSGTTDQPQHF
>few|TRBJ1-6|NA|TRBV4-2
TGTGCCAGCAGCTTAAACGCCGGGAATTCACCCCTCCACTTT
CASSLNAGNSPLHF
>NA|TRBJ2-7|NA|TRBV3-1
TGTGCCAGCAGCTCACCTCGGGAGCGGGAGCAGTACTTC
CASSSPREREQYF
>few|TRBJ2-2|TRBD2|TRBV6-5
TGTGCCAGCAGTTTAAGCGGGGGGGTGGGGGAGCTGTTTTTT
CASSLSGGVGELFF
>few|TRBJ2-5|NA|TRBV3-1
TGTGCCAGCGAACGGCGGGATTGGGGGGAGACCCAGTACTTC
CASERRDWGETQYF
>NA|TRBJ1-6|NA|TRBV30
TGTGCCTGGAGCACAGGGCCGAGCTCCTATAATTCACCCCTCCACTTT
CAWSTGPSSYNSPLHF
>NA|TRBJ2-7|NA|TRBV7-9
TGTGCCAGCAGCCCCGCGTGGTCCGCAGTCTCCTACGAGCAGTACTTC
CASSPAWSAVSYEQYF
>NA|TRBJ2-7|NA|TRBV11-2
TGTGCCAGCAGCTTTAACAGAAACTACGAGCAGTACTTC
CASSFNRNYEQYF
>many|TRBJ2-2|NA|TRBV5-1
TGCGCCAGCAGCTTGGCTGTTGCGAACACCGGGGAGCTGTTTTTT
CASSLAVANTGELFF
>few|TRBJ2-2|NA|TRBV11-1
TGTGCCAGCAGCTTAGTAACAGGTTTCATCGCTTTGGCCGGGGAGCTGTTTTTT
CASSLVTGFIALAGELFF
>NA|TRBJ2-1|TRBD1|TRBV24-1
TGTGCCACCATCTCAGGGGGTTCCTCCTACAATGAGCAGTTCTTC
CATISGGSSYNEQFF
>NA|TRBJ2-7|TRBD1|TRBV29-1
TGCAGCGTTGTTCGGGACAGGGCGCCCTACGAGCAGTACTTC
CSVVRDRAPYEQYF
>few|TRBJ2-5|TRBD1|TRBV24-1
TGTGCCACCAGTGACTCGGGACAGGTTGTGGAGACCCAGTACTTC
CATSDSGQVVETQYF
>few|TRBJ1-5|NA|TRBV6-2/TRBV6-3
TGTGCCAGCAGAGATAGTCGGCCCGGTTGGAATCAGCCCCAGCATTTT
CASRDSRPGWNQPQHF
>NA|TRBJ2-1|NA|TRBV11-2
TGTGCCAGCAGCTTAGGGGGCCCCCAGAGGTTCTTC
CASSLGGPQRFF
>many|TRBJ2-7|TRBD2|TRBV29-1
TGCAGCGTCCCCGGGACTAGGGGCTACGAGCAGTACTTC
CSVPGTRGYEQYF
>many|TRBJ2-1|TRBD2|TRBV24-1
TGTGCCACCAGTGATCCTGGGGGGGGGAACTACAATGAGCAGTTCTTC
CATSDPGGGNYNEQFF
>NA|TRBJ1-2|NA|TRBV20-1
TGCAGTGCTAGAGAGGGCAAGTACTATGGCTACACCTTC
CSAREGKYYGYTF
>few|TRBJ2-7|NA|TRBV20-1
TGCAGTGCTAGAGGGGACGGTAGGTCGGAGCAGTACTTC
CSARGDGRSEQYF
>few|TRBJ2-7|TRBD1|TRBV6-2/TRBV6-3
TGTGCCAGCAGTTACTCGTCCACCTGGACAGGGGAGCACGAGCAGTACTTC
CASSYSSTWTGEHEQYF
>few|TRBJ2-3|NA|TRBV20-1
TGCAGTGCTCAAAATGGTGGCAGGATTTCAGATACGCAGTATTTT
CSAQNGGRISDTQYF
>NA|TRBJ1-4|NA|TRBV12-3/TRBV12-4
TGTGCCAGCAACCATAGGGGCCGCCCGAATGAAAAACTGTTTTTT
CASNHRGRPNEKLFF
>few|TRBJ2-5|TRBD2|TRBV6-5
TGTGCCAGCAGTTCGACCACGGGACTAGCCGAGACCCAGTACTTC
CASSSTTGLAETQYF
>NA|TRBJ2-7|NA|TRBV27
TGTGCCAGCAGTTTACTTCCTACAGGGAGCCACGAGCAGTACTTC
CASSLLPTGSHEQYF
>NA|TRBJ1-3|NA|TRBV3-1
TGTGCCAGCAGCCAAGACACCGGAGGCACCATATATTTT
CASSQDTGGTIYF
>NA|TRBJ2-7|TRBD1|TRBV7-2
TGTGCCAGCAGCTTCCGGGACAGGGGACCCGAGCAGTACTTC
CASSFRDRGPEQYF
>NA|TRBJ2-1|TRBD2|TRBV19
TGTGCCAGTAAGGGGACCCTGGGACTAGGCGGTCACAATGAGCAGTTCTTC
CASKGTLGLGGHNEQFF
>few|TRBJ2-3|NA|TRBV10-2
TGCGCCACCCTTGAGCAGACTGCCTATACGCAGTATTTT
CATLEQTAYTQYF
>NA|TRBJ1-2|TRBD1|TRBV29-1
TGCAGCGTTGGCCCCCACGACAGGGTTCATGGCTACACCTTC
CSVGPHDRVHGYTF
>many|TRBJ2-2|NA|TRBV2
TGTGCCAGCAGTGAAGCAACGGGGATCGGGGAGCTGTTTTTT
CASSEATGIGELFF
>NA|TRBJ2-3|TRBD1|TRBV7-9
TGTGCCAGCAGCCGCGGACAGGGGACCAGCACAGATACGCAGTATTTT
CASSRGQGTSTDTQYF
>NA|TRBJ2-2|TRBD2|TRBV19
TGTGCCAGTAGCAGACTAGCGGGGGATGGCACCGGGGAGCTGTTTTTT
CASSRLAGDGTGELFF
>few|TRBJ2-6|NA|TRBV7-2
TGTGCCAGCAGCTTGGTCAGACTGAGCTCTGGGGCCAACGTCCTGACTTTC
CASSLVRLSSGANVLTF
>NA|TRBJ2-5|TRBD1|TRBV11-1
TGTGCCAGCAGCCAAGGACAGGGGACAGAGACCCAGTACTTC
CASSQGQGTETQYF
>few|TRBJ2-1|TRBD2|TRBV27
TGTGCCAGCAGGGCGGGGGGGTTCTACAATGAGCAGTTCTTC
CASRAGGFYNEQFF
>few|TRBJ1-4|NA|TRBV15
TGTGCCACCAGCAGAGATTTGGTGGGTCGGCTGTTTTTT
CATSRDLVGRLFF
>few|TRBJ2-7|NA|TRBV7-2
TGTGCCAGCAGCCCAAACCCATACTACGAGCAGTACTTC
CASSPNPYYEQYF
>NA|TRBJ2-1|NA|TRBV2
TGTGCCAGCCAGGCCCCGGCAGGGCAGTTCTTC
CASQAPAGQFF
>few|TRBJ2-1|NA|TRBV21-1
TGTGCCAGCAGTTCCTTAACGACTAGCGGGAGTTTCTACAATGAGCAGTTCTTC
CASSSLTTSGSFYNEQFF
>many|TRBJ2-7|NA|TRBV12-3/TRBV12-4
TGTGCCAGCAGTCCGGACACCGTTACCTACGAGCAGTACTTC
CASSPDTVTYEQYF
>many|TRBJ2-5|NA|TRBV6-5
TGTGCCTCGGGGGGACAGACAGAGACCCAGTACTTC
CASGGQTETQYF
>few|TRBJ2-3|NA|TRBV21-1
TGTGTCAGGGAGGGGCGGGATACGCAGTATTTT
CVREGRDTQYF
>NA|TRBJ2-7|NA|TRBV13
TGTGCCAGCAGCTCATTAGGACAGGGACTAGCCTACGAGCAGTACTTC
CASSSLGQGLAYEQYF
>NA|TRBJ2-1|NA|TRBV25-1
TGTGCCAGCAGTGAGGTGGGAGAGATGAATGAGCAGTTCTTC
CASSEVGEMNEQFF
>NA|TRBJ2-1|TRBD2|TRBV28
TGTGCCAGCATCCCCCTGACTAGCGGGTACAATGAGCAGTTCTTC
CASIPLTSGYNEQFF
>few|TRBJ2-2|NA|TRBV5-4
TGTGCCAGCAGCTTGGAAGCTTCTTCCAACACCGGGGAGCTGTTTTTT
CASSLEASSNTGELFF
>NA|TRBJ2-3|NA|TRBV29-1
TGCAGCGGGTCGGAGGGGACGGCAGATACGCAGTATTTT
CSGSEGTADTQYF
>NA|TRBJ2-7|NA|TRBV10-1
TGCGCCGTCCTCTCCGGGGGAAAAAGGTACGAGCAGTACTTC
CAVLSGGKRYEQYF
>few|TRBJ2-5|TRBD2|TRBV4-3
TGCGCCAGCAGCCAATGGGGGACTAGCGGTTGGGAGACCCAGTACTTC
CASSQWGTSGWETQYF